This TCR beta chain derives from a study of blood T cells in healthy people across ages. This clonotype has just a few counts. Germline V CDR1 and CDR2: SGHRS, YFSETQ. The V gene end was trimmed by 3 bases and the J gene end by 6 bases; junction bases not matched to a gene: 21. This CDR3 comprises 18 residues. Alongside a J-beta primer mix, a sample-barcoded 5' primer served in a second PCR lasting about 6 to 11 cycles. Researchers report that each sample yielded at least 2.5 million CDR3-containing paired-end reads. MiXCR, applied by TCRdb to the 5' RACE reads, yields one record per CDR3 protein. The sample yields some 1.4 million distinct CDR3 sequences, roughly 40% seen once.

The chain carries TRBV5-1 and TRBJ2-7; 7 nucleotides agree with TRBD1. The sequencing input was blood. The clonotype comes from a young woman in good health. The CDR3 DNA follows: TGCGCCAGCAGCTATATGGGACAGCCGGGTAGGGAGTCAGGCGAGCAGTACTTC. Its translation: CASSYMGQPGRESGEQYF.